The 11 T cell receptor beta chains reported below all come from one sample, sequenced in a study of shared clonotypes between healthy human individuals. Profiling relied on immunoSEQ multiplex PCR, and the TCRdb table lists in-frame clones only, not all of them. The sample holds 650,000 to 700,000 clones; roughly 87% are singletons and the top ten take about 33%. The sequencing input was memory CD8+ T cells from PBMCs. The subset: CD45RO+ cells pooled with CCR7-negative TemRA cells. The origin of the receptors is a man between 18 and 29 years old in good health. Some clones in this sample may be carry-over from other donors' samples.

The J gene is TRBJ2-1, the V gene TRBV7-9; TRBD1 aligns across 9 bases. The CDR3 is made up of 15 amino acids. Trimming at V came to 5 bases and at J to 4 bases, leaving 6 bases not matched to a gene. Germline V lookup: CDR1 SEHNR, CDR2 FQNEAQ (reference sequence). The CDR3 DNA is TGTGCCAGCAGCGGTGGGACAGGGCGGTACAATGAGCAGTTCTTC. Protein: CASSGGTGRYNEQFF.

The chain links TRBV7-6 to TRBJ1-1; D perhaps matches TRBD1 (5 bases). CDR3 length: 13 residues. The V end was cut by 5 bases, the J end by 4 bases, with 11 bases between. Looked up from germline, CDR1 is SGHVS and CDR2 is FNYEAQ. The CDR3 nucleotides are TGTGCCAGCAGCCGAGGACAAGTCACTGAAGCTTTCTTT. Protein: CASSRGQVTEAFF.

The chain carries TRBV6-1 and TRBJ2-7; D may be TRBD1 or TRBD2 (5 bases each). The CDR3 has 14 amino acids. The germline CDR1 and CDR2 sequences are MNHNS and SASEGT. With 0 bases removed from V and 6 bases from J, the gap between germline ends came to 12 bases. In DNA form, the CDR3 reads TGTGCCAGCAGTGAAGCCGAGGGGCTCGGCGAGCAGTACTTC. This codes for CASSEAEGLGEQYF.

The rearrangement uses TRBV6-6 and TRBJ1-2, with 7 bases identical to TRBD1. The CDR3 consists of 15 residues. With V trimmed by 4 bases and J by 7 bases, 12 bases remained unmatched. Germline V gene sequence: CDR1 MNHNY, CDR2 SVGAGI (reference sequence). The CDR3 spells CASSSTTGQRGGYTF. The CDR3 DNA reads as TGTGCCAGCAGTTCGACGACGGGACAGCGTGGTGGCTACACCTTC.

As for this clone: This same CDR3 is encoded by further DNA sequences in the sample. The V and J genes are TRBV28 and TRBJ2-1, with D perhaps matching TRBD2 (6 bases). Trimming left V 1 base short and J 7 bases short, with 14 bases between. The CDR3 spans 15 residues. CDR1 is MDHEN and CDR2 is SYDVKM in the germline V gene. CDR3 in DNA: TGTGCCAGCAGTTTATCAGGGCAAGGAGGGAATGAGCAGTTCTTC. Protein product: CASSLSGQGGNEQFF.

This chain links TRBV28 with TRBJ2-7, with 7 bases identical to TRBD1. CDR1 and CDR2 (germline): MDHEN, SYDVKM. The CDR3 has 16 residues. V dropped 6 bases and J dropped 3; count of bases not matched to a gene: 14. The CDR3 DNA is TGTGCCAGCAGATATTTTATAGGGGACAGAGGCTACGAGCAGTACTTC. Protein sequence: CASRYFIGDRGYEQYF.

CDR3 sequence: CASRHRDRGYEQYF. CDR3 nucleotide sequence: TGTGCCAGCAGACACCGGGACAGGGGGTACGAGCAGTACTTC. The chain combines TRBV7-2 with TRBJ2-7, with 11 bases that match TRBD1. Trimming at V came to 6 bases and at J to 4 bases, leaving 5 bases not matched to a gene. Germline V lookup: CDR1 SGHTA, CDR2 FQGNSA. This CDR3 is 14 amino acids long.

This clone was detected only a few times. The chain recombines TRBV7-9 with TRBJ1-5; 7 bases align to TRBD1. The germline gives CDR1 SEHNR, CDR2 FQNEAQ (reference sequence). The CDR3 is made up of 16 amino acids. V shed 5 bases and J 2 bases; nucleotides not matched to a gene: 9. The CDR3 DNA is TGTGCCAGCAGCCCATCGACAGGGATGGGCAATCAGCCCCAGCATTTT. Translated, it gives CASSPSTGMGNQPQHF.

The CDR3 here is CASALAPRSYNEQFF. DNA of the CDR3: TGTGCCAGTGCTCTAGCCCCTAGGTCCTACAATGAGCAGTTCTTC. This rearrangement joins TRBV19 to TRBJ2-1; D possibly corresponds to TRBD2 (5 bases). V lost 8 bases and J lost 1, with 15 bases in between. Germline assignment: CDR1 LNHDA and CDR2 SQIVND (reference sequence). The length of the CDR3 is 15 residues.

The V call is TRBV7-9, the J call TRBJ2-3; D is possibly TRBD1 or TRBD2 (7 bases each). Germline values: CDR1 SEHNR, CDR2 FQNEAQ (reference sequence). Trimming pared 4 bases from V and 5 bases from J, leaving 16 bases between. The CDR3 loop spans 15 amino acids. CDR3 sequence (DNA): TGTGCCAGCAGCTCCAGGGGGGGGGACAAAGATACGCAGTATTTT. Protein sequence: CASSSRGGDKDTQYF.

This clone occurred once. The CDR3 nucleotides are TGTGCCAGCAGCCCTCTGGGAACCCAAGAGACCCAGTACTTC. It specifies CASSPLGTQETQYF. The chain uses TRBV27 and TRBJ2-5; unclear D gene. CDR1 and CDR2 (germline): MNHEY, SMNVEV (reference sequence). Trimming removed 6 bases at V and 1 base at J, with 12 bases between. This CDR3 spans 14 amino acids.